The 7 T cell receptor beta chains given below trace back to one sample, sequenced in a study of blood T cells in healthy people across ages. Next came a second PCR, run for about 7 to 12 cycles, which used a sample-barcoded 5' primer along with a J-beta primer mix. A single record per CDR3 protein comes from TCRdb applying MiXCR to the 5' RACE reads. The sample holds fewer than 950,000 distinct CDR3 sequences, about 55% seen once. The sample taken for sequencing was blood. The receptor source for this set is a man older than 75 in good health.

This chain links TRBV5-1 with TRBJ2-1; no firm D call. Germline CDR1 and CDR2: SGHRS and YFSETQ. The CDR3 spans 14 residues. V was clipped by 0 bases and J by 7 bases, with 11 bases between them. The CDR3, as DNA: TGCGCCAGCAGCTTGGGCGTTCCCGGGAATGAGCAGTTCTTC. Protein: CASSLGVPGNEQFF. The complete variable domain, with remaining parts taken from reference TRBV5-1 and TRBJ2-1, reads KAGVTQTPRYLIKTRGQQVTLSCSPISGHRSVSWYQQTPGQGLQFLFEYFSETQRNKGNFPGRFSGRQFSNSRSEMNVSTLELGDSALYLCASSLGVPGNEQFFGPGTRLTVL.

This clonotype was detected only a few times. CDR3 loop: CASSPANEQYF. The CDR3, as DNA: TGTGCCAGCTCACCGGCCAATGAGCAGTACTTC. The J gene is TRBJ2-5, the V gene TRBV18; no reliable D call. CDR1 is KGHSH and CDR2 is LQKENI in the germline V gene. Trimming stripped 3 bases from V and 11 bases from J, with 10 bases between. The CDR3 has 11 residues.

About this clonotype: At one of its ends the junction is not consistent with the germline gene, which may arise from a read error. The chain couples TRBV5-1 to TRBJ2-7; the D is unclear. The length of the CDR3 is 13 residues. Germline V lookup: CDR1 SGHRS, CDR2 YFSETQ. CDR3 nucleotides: TGCGCCAGCATCTTGGACGGTGACCTGGAGCAGTACTTC. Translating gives CASILDGDLEQYF.

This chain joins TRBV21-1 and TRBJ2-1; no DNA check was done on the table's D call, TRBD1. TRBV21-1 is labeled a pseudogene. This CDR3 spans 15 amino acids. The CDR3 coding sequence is TGTGCCAGCCCTCAGGGGGGAAGCTCCTACAATGAGCAGTTCTTC. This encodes CASPQGGSSYNEQFF.

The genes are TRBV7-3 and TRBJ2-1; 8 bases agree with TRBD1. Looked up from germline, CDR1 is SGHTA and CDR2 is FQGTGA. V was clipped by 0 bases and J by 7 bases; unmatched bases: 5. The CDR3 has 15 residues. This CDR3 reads CASSLTRQGRNEQFF. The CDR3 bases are TGTGCCAGCAGCTTAACAAGACAGGGGAGGAATGAGCAGTTCTTC.

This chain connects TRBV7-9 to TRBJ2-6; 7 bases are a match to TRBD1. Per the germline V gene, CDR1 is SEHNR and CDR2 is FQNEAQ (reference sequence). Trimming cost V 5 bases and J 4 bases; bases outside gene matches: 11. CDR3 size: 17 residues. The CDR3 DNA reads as TGTGCCAGCAGCCTGCTGGGACAGCCCGCGGGGGCCAACGTCCTGACTTTC. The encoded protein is CASSLLGQPAGANVLTF.

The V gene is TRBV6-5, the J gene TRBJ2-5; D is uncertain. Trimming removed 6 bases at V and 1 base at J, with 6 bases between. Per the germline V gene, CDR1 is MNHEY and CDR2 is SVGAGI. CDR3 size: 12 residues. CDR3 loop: CASSRAQETQYF. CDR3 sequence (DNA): TGTGCCAGCAGCCGGGCCCAAGAGACCCAGTACTTC.